The 20 T cell receptor beta chains reported below all come from one sample, sequenced in a study of siplizumab effects on memory and regulatory T cells (dated by TCRdb to the late 2010s). To prepare the library, the immunoSEQ multiplex PCR assay was applied. TCRdb mirrors the immuneACCESS table, restricted to in-frame sequences. Some clones are absent from its copies; in checked studies, under half trace to an unresolved V gene, and the reason for the others is unknown. This sample is represented by roughly 100,000 clones; about 94% of them were singletons. The top ten hold 0.6% to 0.7% of the sample. Sequencing was done on a sample of Tregs sorted from blood. The receptors were sampled from a human donor in good health.

The chain joins TRBV12-5 to TRBJ1-2; no reliable D call. Germline CDR1 is LGHNT and CDR2 is FRNRAP. V was clipped by 2 bases and J by 3 bases, with 7 bases between them. The CDR3 is made up of 13 amino acids. The CDR3 DNA follows: TGTGCTAGTGGTTTGTCAGTGTACTATGGCTACACCTTC. Protein sequence: CASGLSVYYGYTF.

The chain is built from TRBV7-2 and TRBJ2-7; 7 nucleotides align to TRBD2. The CDR3 sequence is 16 residues long. Trimming at V came to 1 base and at J to 1 base, leaving 7 bases not matched to a gene. CDR1 is SGHTA and CDR2 is FQGNSA in the germline V gene. CDR3: CASSLGSASGSYEQYF. CDR3 nucleotide sequence: TGTGCCAGCAGCTTAGGATCGGCTAGCGGATCCTACGAGCAGTACTTC.

The chain uses TRBV6-5 and TRBJ2-7; D call uncertain. V lost 2 bases and J lost 0, with 11 bases in between. The CDR3 contains 15 residues. In germline, CDR1 is MNHEY, CDR2 SVGAGI. The CDR3 reads CASSYGPGSSYEQYF. CDR3 in DNA: TGTGCCAGCAGTTACGGTCCAGGCAGCTCCTACGAGCAGTACTTC.

CDR3 region: CASSTRDSRTDTQYF. For the CDR3, the DNA is TGCGCCAGCAGCACCCGGGACTCCCGCACAGATACGCAGTATTTT. The gene calls are TRBV5-1 and TRBJ2-3, with D perhaps TRBD2 (6 bases). Trimming took off 4 bases at V and 1 base at J, with 13 bases between the two ends. This CDR3 has 15 residues. CDR1 is SGHRS and CDR2 is YFSETQ in the germline V gene.

The genes are TRBV9 and TRBJ2-1; no reliable D call. V was shortened by 0 bases and J by 0 bases, with 4 bases between the two germline ends. The germline CDR1 and CDR2 sequences are SGDLS and YYNGEE. This CDR3 is built from 14 residues. CDR3 amino acids: CASSVVDSYNEQFF. The CDR3 DNA is TGTGCCAGCAGCGTAGTAGACTCCTACAATGAGCAGTTCTTC.

V usage is TRBV7-9 and J usage is TRBJ2-7, with 10 bases aligning to TRBD2. The CDR3 is made up of 14 amino acids. Trimming took 5 bases from V and 4 from J; bases not matched to a gene: 5. The germline CDR1 and CDR2 sequences are SEHNR and FQNEAQ (reference sequence). This chain's CDR3 is CASSTLAGAYEQYF. The CDR3 DNA follows: TGTGCCAGCAGCACCCTAGCGGGAGCGTACGAGCAGTACTTC.

The rearrangement joins TRBV15 to TRBJ1-5, with D unresolved. Germline V CDR1 and CDR2: LNHNV, YYDKDF (reference sequence). V lost 1 base and J lost 4, with 11 bases in between. The CDR3 has 15 residues. The CDR3 nucleotides are TGTGCCACCAGCAGAGCGAAGGGTGGTAATCAGCCCCAGCATTTT. Protein sequence: CATSRAKGGNQPQHF.

This rearrangement joins TRBV4-1 to TRBJ1-2; D is unresolved. The length of the CDR3 is 17 residues. Germline assignment: CDR1 MGHRA and CDR2 YSYEKL. The V end was cut by 2 bases, the J end by 3 bases, with 19 bases between. The CDR3 loop reads CASSQPIGLLRDYGYTF. In DNA, the CDR3 is TGCGCCAGCAGCCAACCGATTGGGCTCCTTAGGGACTATGGCTACACCTTC.

This clone occurred a few times. V and J are TRBV19 and TRBJ2-5; D not resolved. Germline values: CDR1 LNHDA, CDR2 SQIVND (reference sequence). This CDR3 region has 12 residues. The germline V and J ends were trimmed by 4 bases and 6 bases, with 9 bases remaining between them. The CDR3 sequence: CASSTQGKTQYF. The CDR3 DNA is TGTGCCAGTAGTACGCAAGGGAAGACCCAGTACTTC. The complete variable domain, with remaining parts taken from reference TRBV19 and TRBJ2-5, reads DGGITQSPKYLFRKEGQNVTLSCEQNLNHDAMYWYRQDPGQGLRLIYYSQIVNDFQKGDIAEGYSVSREKKESFPLTVTSAQKNPTAFYLCASSTQGKTQYFGPGTRLLVL.

Regarding this clone: The identical CDR3 is also encoded by other nucleotide sequences in the sample. The rearrangement links TRBV19 to TRBJ2-1; D uncertain. This CDR3 contains 12 residues. V was clipped by 6 bases and J by 0 bases, with 3 bases between them. Germline CDR1 reads LNHDA; CDR2 reads SQIVND (reference sequence). The CDR3 nucleotides are TGTGCCAGTAGAAGCTCCTACAATGAGCAGTTCTTC. Translated, it gives CASRSSYNEQFF.

J is TRBJ2-1 and V is TRBV30, with 7 positions matching TRBD1. Germline V lookup: CDR1 GTSNPN, CDR2 SVGIG (reference sequence). CDR3 length: 16 residues. V shed 0 bases, J shed 1 base, and the junction held 6 bases outside the gene matches. CDR3 nucleotide sequence: TGTGCCTGGAGTGTACTTCCGGGACAGTCCTACAATGAGCAGTTCTTC. This sequence encodes CAWSVLPGQSYNEQFF.

The V and J genes are TRBV7-3 and TRBJ2-3, with D tentatively TRBD1 (6 bases). V was cut by 0 bases and J by 3 bases, with 13 bases left in between. The CDR3 extends over 16 amino acids. From germline, CDR1 is SGHTA and CDR2 FQGTGA. The CDR3 here is CASSLTSGVGTDTQYF. The CDR3 nucleotides read TGTGCCAGCAGCTTAACGTCAGGGGTCGGGACAGATACGCAGTATTTT.

This chain uses TRBV12-5 with TRBJ2-2; the D gene is possibly TRBD2 (6 bases). V was trimmed by 1 base and J by 4 bases, leaving 7 bases between them. Germline-derived CDR1 and CDR2 are LGHNT and FRNRAP. The CDR3 runs to 14 residues. The CDR3 loop reads CASGLAGGTGELFF. The CDR3 nucleotides are TGTGCTAGTGGTTTGGCCGGGGGCACCGGGGAGCTGTTTTTT.

This clone has a single count. This same CDR3 is encoded by further DNA sequences in the sample. The J gene is TRBJ1-2, the V gene TRBV6-5; TRBD1 matches at 8 bases. The CDR3 has 13 amino acids. CDR1 and CDR2 (germline): MNHEY, SVGAGI. V lost 5 bases to trimming and J lost 8 bases; unmatched junction nucleotides: 7. The CDR3 loop reads CASSRRGLGGYTF. The CDR3 coding sequence is TGTGCCAGCAGTCGCAGGGGGCTAGGGGGCTACACCTTC.

V and J are TRBV20-1 and TRBJ2-7; D perhaps matches TRBD2 (5 bases). The length of the CDR3 is 10 residues. V lost 3 bases to trimming and J lost 10 bases, with 10 bases between them. Germline lookup yields CDR1 DFQATT and CDR2 SNEGSKA (reference sequence). In DNA form, the CDR3 reads TGCAGTGCTAGGGGCGCTAGCCAGTACTTC. It yields the protein CSARGASQYF.

CDR3 residues: CAWRLAGGSYEQYF. The CDR3 DNA follows: TGTGCCTGGAGACTGGCGGGGGGTTCCTACGAGCAGTACTTC. V usage is TRBV30 and J usage is TRBJ2-7, with 8 bases identical to TRBD2. This CDR3 has 14 residues. V shed 3 bases, J shed 1 base, and the junction held 5 bases outside the gene matches. CDR1 and CDR2 (germline): GTSNPN, SVGIG (reference sequence).

The chain carries TRBV19 and TRBJ1-2, with D uncertain. This CDR3 region has 15 residues. Germline values: CDR1 LNHDA, CDR2 SQIVND (reference sequence). V was clipped by 2 bases and J by 2 bases, with 12 bases between them. The CDR3 coding sequence is TGTGCCAGTAGTATAAGTACGGCCCTAAACTATGGCTACACCTTC. Translated: CASSISTALNYGYTF.

The table lists this clone with a count of one. The chain combines TRBV27 with TRBJ2-6, with D perhaps being TRBD1 or TRBD2 (5 bases each). CDR3 size: 18 residues. Germline CDR1 MNHEY, CDR2 SMNVEV (reference sequence). V shed 6 bases and J shed 0 bases, with 18 bases lying between them. The CDR3 loop reads CASSRGWGIGSGANVLTF. The CDR3 nucleotides read TGTGCCAGCAGCCGGGGTTGGGGGATCGGCTCTGGGGCCAACGTCCTGACTTTC. The whole variable domain, filled in from reference TRBV27 and TRBJ2-6, reads EAQVTQNPRYLITVTGKKLTVTCSQNMNHEYMSWYRQDPGLGLRQIYYSMNVEVTDKGDVPEGYKVSRKEKRNFPLILESPSPNQTSLYFCASSRGWGIGSGANVLTFGAGSRLTVL.

The chain carries TRBV5-1 and TRBJ2-7, with 10 bases that match TRBD1. The germline V gene encodes CDR1 SGHRS and CDR2 YFSETQ. CDR3 length equals 14 residues. V lost 4 bases and J lost 5; bases outside the gene matches: 6. CDR3 sequence reads: CASSVGQGTHEQYF. CDR3 bases: TGCGCCAGCAGCGTGGGACAGGGGACCCACGAGCAGTACTTC.

The chain carries TRBV6-5 and TRBJ2-5; no clear D gene. CDR1 and CDR2 (germline): MNHEY, SVGAGI. This CDR3 is built from 12 residues. V lost 11 bases to trimming and J lost 7 bases, with 17 bases between them. The CDR3 loop is CAARGPHGTQYF. In DNA, the CDR3 is TGTGCCGCGAGAGGACCCCATGGGACCCAGTACTTC.